Presented here are 20 T cell receptor beta chains from one specimen sequenced in a study of tumor-infiltrating lymphocytes in primary liver carcinoma. A constant-region primer served to make TCR beta cDNA from around 500 ng total RNA. It was through three nested multiplex PCR rounds of slightly modified ARM-PCR that TCR beta libraries arose. It was with TRBV1-TRBV30 forward primers and a C-beta reverse primer that the first two PCR rounds were run, at about 9 cycles each. From the multiplex PCR reads, TCRdb called clonotypes with MiXCR, one entry per CDR3 protein. Of roughly 180,000 distinct CDR3 sequences in the sample, 50% to 75% were seen once. Blood RNA originated from unsorted whole blood, with germline DNA additionally extracted. Material: peripheral blood. These receptors came from a man aged 35 to 55 with primary liver carcinoma and hepatitis B virus infection.

This clonotype turned up a few times. The chain has TRBV4-2 and TRBJ2-3; D is possibly TRBD1 or TRBD2 (5 bases each). Between the trimmed V and J ends, which lost 1 base and 4 bases, there was a span of 21 bases. The CDR3 spans 18 residues. The germline gives CDR1 LGHNA, CDR2 YNFKEQ. The CDR3 nucleotides read TGTGCCAGCAGCCAAGGGGTTTCGGGACCAAGCAGGCCAGATACGCAGTATTTT. Translation gives CASSQGVSGPSRPDTQYF.

This chain links TRBV30 with TRBJ2-1; D remains ambiguous. In germline, CDR1 is GTSNPN, CDR2 SVGIG (reference sequence). With 0 bases removed from V and 9 bases from J, the gap between germline ends came to 12 bases. This CDR3 comprises 13 residues. CDR3 protein: CAWSVQEFGEQFF. DNA of the CDR3: TGTGCCTGGAGTGTACAAGAATTCGGTGAGCAGTTCTTC.

A word on this clonotype: Relative to the germline gene, one junction end is altered; a read error may explain this. The CDR3 loop reads CASNLTGGYEQYF. DNA of the CDR3: TGTGCCAGTAACTTAACAGGGGGGTACGAGCAATACTTC. The rearrangement uses TRBV11-2 and TRBJ2-7; 8 nucleotides align to TRBD1. The CDR3 is 13 residues long. Germline V gives CDR1 SGHAT, CDR2 FQNNGV.

This clonotype has only one observation. One end of the junction is discordant with germline, which a read error may explain. The CDR3 protein is CATSDRSGLAGSTDTKYF. CDR3 coding DNA: TGTGCCACCAGTGATCGATCGGGACTAGCGGGAAGCACAGATACGAAGTATTTT. The V and J genes are TRBV24-1 and TRBJ2-3; 13 bases line up with TRBD2. This CDR3 spans 18 amino acids. The germline CDR1 and CDR2 sequences are KGHDR and SFDVKD.

The J gene is TRBJ1-2, the V gene TRBV28, with D perhaps matching TRBD1 (5 bases). The ends were cut back, 10 bases at V and 8 bases at J, with 20 bases in the middle. CDR3 length equals 13 residues. Per the germline V gene, CDR1 is MDHEN and CDR2 is SYDVKM. CDR3 in amino acids: CAISQGGVRGYTF. CDR3 nucleotides: TGTGCCATATCCCAGGGAGGGGTTCGCGGCTACACCTTC.

The chain links TRBV6-2 or TRBV6-3 to TRBJ2-2; TRBD2 aligns across 7 bases. V shed 3 bases and J 5 bases; nucleotides not matched to a gene: 12. The germline gives CDR1 MNHEY, CDR2 SVGEGT. This CDR3 has 17 residues. CDR3 in amino acids: CASSYGTIGGRTGELFF. The CDR3 DNA reads TGTGCCAGCAGTTATGGCACTATCGGCGGGAGAACCGGGGAGCTGTTTTTT.

Points on this clonotype: A read error may produce the germline difference seen at one junction end. CDR3 amino acids: CVSSPRLTGAYNEQFF. For the CDR3, the DNA is TGTGTCAGCAGCCCCCGACTAACGGGAGCCTACAATGAGCAGTTCTTC. The V gene is TRBV11-2, the J gene TRBJ2-1, with D maybe TRBD2 (6 bases). Germline V CDR1 and CDR2: SGHAT, FQNNGV. The CDR3 runs 16 residues.

This clonotype was seen repeatedly, ten times or more. This chain joins TRBV11-2 and TRBJ2-7; 9 nucleotides align to TRBD1. Germline trimming cut 5 bases from V and 2 bases from J; bases unmatched to any gene: 7. The CDR3 runs 15 residues. CDR1 is SGHAT and CDR2 is FQNNGV in the germline V gene. The CDR3 loop reads CASSPQDRGPYEQYF. The CDR3, as DNA: TGTGCCAGCAGCCCCCAGGACAGGGGTCCCTACGAGCAGTACTTC.

This chain links TRBV12-3 or TRBV12-4 with TRBJ2-7, with D possibly TRBD2 on 5 matching bases. The CDR3 has 13 amino acids. Trimming pared 1 base from V and 7 bases from J, leaving 11 bases between. This chain's CDR3 is CASSLGPRGEQYF. The CDR3 DNA sequence: TGTGCCAGCAGTTTAGGACCCCGAGGGGAGCAGTACTTC.

V is TRBV12-3 or TRBV12-4 and J is TRBJ2-7; no clear D. The CDR3 covers 14 residues. V was shortened by 4 bases and J by 3 bases, with 13 bases between the two germline ends. The CDR3 DNA follows: TGTGCCAGCAGTTCCTTAGGGCCCCTCTACGAGCAGTACTTC. Protein: CASSSLGPLYEQYF.

Turning to this clonotype: This may stem from a read error, because a much larger clone lies one nucleotide away. J is TRBJ1-2 and V is TRBV11-2; D ambiguous. The length of the CDR3 is 14 residues. Germline lookup yields CDR1 SGHAT and CDR2 FQNNGV. CDR3 DNA sequence: TGTGCCAGCAGCGGGCAGTTTGTCAACTTTGGCTACACCTTC. Translation gives CASSGQFVNFGYTF.

This clonotype turned up a few times. J is TRBJ1-3 and V is TRBV13; D might be TRBD1 (6 bases). The CDR3 runs 15 residues. The V gene lost 3 bases and the J gene lost 3 bases, with 12 bases spanning the gap. Germline V gene data show CDR1 as PRHDT and CDR2 as FYEKMQ (reference sequence). CDR3 region: CASSFSTGFGNTIYF. The DNA of the CDR3 is TGTGCCAGCAGCTTTTCCACAGGGTTTGGAAACACCATATATTTT. Complete variable domain (other parts from reference TRBV13 and TRBJ1-3): AAGVIQSPRHLIKEKRETATLKCYPIPRHDTVYWYQQGPGQDPQFLISFYEKMQSDKGSIPDRFSAQQFSDYHSELNMSSLELGDSALYFCASSFSTGFGNTIYFGEGSWLTVV.

V is TRBV6-1 and J is TRBJ2-3; TRBD1 matches at 7 bases. CDR3 length: 17 amino acids. Looked up from germline, CDR1 is MNHNS and CDR2 is SASEGT. V shed 1 base and J 2 bases; nucleotides not matched to a gene: 9. The chain's CDR3 is CASSEVLEGGDTDTQYF. The CDR3 region has the DNA TGTGCCAGCAGTGAAGTTCTTGAAGGGGGCGACACAGATACGCAGTATTTT.

CDR3 sequence (DNA): TGTGCCATTGGGGTGGGACGCCACTCCTACGAGCAGTACTTC. It is translated as CAIGVGRHSYEQYF. V gene TRBV6-5 combines with J gene TRBJ2-7; D possibly uses TRBD1 or TRBD2 (5 bases each). The length of the CDR3 is 14 residues. Germline V gene data show CDR1 as MNHEY and CDR2 as SVGAGI. The ends were cut back, 10 bases at V and 0 bases at J, with 16 bases in the middle.

In the case of this clonotype: This may be a read error, as it is one base from a much larger clone. The rearrangement joins TRBV29-1 to TRBJ2-1; 12 nucleotides line up with TRBD2. V gave up 5 bases and J gave up 11 bases; unmatched junction bases: 16. CDR1 and CDR2 from the germline V gene are SQVTM and ANQGSEA. This CDR3 is 16 amino acids long. CDR3 nucleotide sequence: TGCAGCGTTCTTACCCCTAGCGGGAGGGCATTAGATAAGCAGTTCTTC. It is translated as CSVLTPSGRALDKQFF.

This clonotype showed up just a few times. This could be a read error, since a much larger clone is one nucleotide away. The chain employs TRBV11-3 and TRBJ2-1; possible D gene TRBD2, 6 bases. CDR1 SGHNT and CDR2 YENEEA come from the germline V gene. The CDR3 totals 13 residues. The CDR3 DNA reads TGTGTCAGCAGCTTAGCGGAGTACAATGAGCAGTTCTTC. It yields the protein CVSSLAEYNEQFF. Variable domain in full (rest from reference TRBV11-3 and TRBJ2-1): EAGVVQSPRYKIIEKKQPVAFWCNPISGHNTLYWYLQNLGQGPELLIRYENEEAVDDSQLPKDRFSAERLKGVDSTLKIQPAELGDSAVYLCVSSLAEYNEQFFGPGTRLTVL.

This chain uses TRBV10-3 with TRBJ2-1; the D is unclear. The V end was cut by 10 bases, the J end by 6 bases, with 19 bases between. The CDR3 extends over 14 amino acids. Per germline, CDR1 ENHRY and CDR2 SYGVKD. DNA of the CDR3: TGTGCCACCGAAGAGGCTCCCACCTGCAATGAGCAGTTCTTC. This gives the protein CATEEAPTCNEQFF.

This clonotype occurred a few times. It is likely a read error, because the conserved phenylalanine at the end of the CDR3 is missing. The chain is built from TRBV11-2 and TRBJ2-1; 8 nucleotides agree with TRBD2. V was pared by 7 bases and J by 6 bases, with 11 bases of the junction left unmatched. Germline values: CDR1 SGHAT, CDR2 FQNNGV. The CDR3 has 15 amino acids. The CDR3 nucleotides read TGTGCCAGCATCGCAGCGGGAGAGGTAGTCAATGAGCAGTTCTTA. It is translated as CASIAAGEVVNEQFL.

The chain has TRBV28 and TRBJ1-1; D is possibly TRBD1 (6 bases). Trimming left V 4 bases short and J 4 bases short, with 10 bases between. The CDR3 sequence is 13 residues long. Germline V gives CDR1 MDHEN, CDR2 SYDVKM. The CDR3 spells CASSSGDLTEAFF. The CDR3, as DNA: TGTGCCAGCAGTTCAGGGGACCTCACTGAAGCTTTCTTT. Complete variable domain (other parts from reference TRBV28 and TRBJ1-1): DVKVTQSSRYLVKRTGEKVFLECVQDMDHENMFWYRQDPGLGLRLIYFSYDVKMKEKGDIPEGYSVSREKKERFSLILESASTNQTSMYLCASSSGDLTEAFFGQGTRLTVV.

A remark on this clonotype: Germline and junction disagree at one end, which may indicate a read error. The chain has TRBV11-2 and TRBJ1-4; D gene unclear. Germline V gene data show CDR1 as SGHAT and CDR2 as FQNNGV. This CDR3 has 14 residues. The CDR3 region has the DNA TGTGCCAGCAGCTTAAAACTCCAGAATGAAAGACTGTTTTTT. Amino acid sequence: CASSLKLQNERLFF.